This T cell receptor (beta chain) was profiled in a study of blood T cell repertoires in COVID-19. About the research overall: Material from acute and convalescent COVID-19 was sourced from the United States, Italy and Spain.

TCRdb's table, derived via immunoSEQ multiplex PCR, lists solely in-frame clones and lacks some. The sample consists of tens of thousands of clones, over 65% of them appearing once. CDR1 and CDR2 (germline): MNHEY, SVGAGI. V gave up 6 bases and J gave up 0 bases, with 12 bases separating them. This CDR3 has 14 amino acids. The rearrangement uses TRBV6-5 and TRBJ2-7; a possible D gene is TRBD1 (6 bases). The sequenced sample was peripheral blood. This clonotype originated in a human donor in a cohort sampled during active COVID-19. CDR3 DNA: TGTGCCAGCAGAACAGGACAGTTCTCCTACGAGCAGTACTTC. This sequence encodes CASRTGQFSYEQYF.